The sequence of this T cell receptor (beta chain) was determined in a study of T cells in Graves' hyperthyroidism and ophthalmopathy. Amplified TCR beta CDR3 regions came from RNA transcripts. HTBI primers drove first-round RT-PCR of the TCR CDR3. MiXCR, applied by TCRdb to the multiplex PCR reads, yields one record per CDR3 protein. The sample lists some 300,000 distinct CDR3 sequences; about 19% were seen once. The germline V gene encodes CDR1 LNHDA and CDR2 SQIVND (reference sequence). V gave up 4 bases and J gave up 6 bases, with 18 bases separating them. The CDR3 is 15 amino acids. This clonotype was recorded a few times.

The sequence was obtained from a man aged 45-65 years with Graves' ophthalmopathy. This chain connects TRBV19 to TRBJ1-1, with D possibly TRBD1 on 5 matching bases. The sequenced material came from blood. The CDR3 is CASSTLGAGHAEAFF. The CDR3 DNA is TGTGCCAGTAGTACTCTCGGGGCAGGGCACGCTGAAGCTTTCTTT.